This passage covers 11 T cell receptor beta chains from one sample sequenced in a study of T cell responses to AZD1222 COVID-19 vaccine. Method: immunoSEQ multiplex PCR; TCRdb's copy keeps in-frame clones and lacks some. Found here are about 160,000 clones, 94% of them singletons; the top ten hold 5.1%. Specimen: peripheral blood, collected 28 days after the second AZD1222 dose. These TCRs come from an adult who received the AZD1222 COVID-19 vaccine.

The chain uses TRBV5-4 and TRBJ2-5; the D call may be TRBD1 or TRBD2 (6 bases each). Germline V lookup: CDR1 SGHNT, CDR2 YYREEE (reference sequence). With 3 bases removed from V and 1 base from J, the gap between germline ends came to 13 bases. The CDR3 is 15 amino acids. In DNA form, the CDR3 reads TGTGCCAGCAGCTACGGGGGCCCTACCCAAGAGACCCAGTACTTC. Translated: CASSYGGPTQETQYF.

This chain uses TRBV6-5 with TRBJ2-5; 7 bases match TRBD1. The CDR3 runs to 15 residues. The V gene's germline CDR1 is MNHEY and CDR2 SVGAGI. Trimming took 4 bases from V and 4 from J; bases not matched to a gene: 9. CDR3 region: CASSSHRGGGETQYF. The CDR3 bases are TGTGCCAGCAGTTCCCACAGGGGCGGCGGAGAGACCCAGTACTTC.

The chain couples TRBV28 to TRBJ1-1; D not certain. V shed 7 bases and J shed 5 bases, with 20 bases lying between them. Germline-derived CDR1 and CDR2 are MDHEN and SYDVKM. The CDR3 contains 15 residues. CDR3 nucleotide sequence: TGTGCCAGCAATTTTGGAGGGTACCGGGGAACTGAAGCTTTCTTT. This gives the protein CASNFGGYRGTEAFF.

Only a few counts were recorded for this clone. V is TRBV11-3 and J is TRBJ2-1; no clear D gene. This CDR3 region has 14 residues. Germline-derived CDR1 and CDR2 are SGHNT and YENEEA. V gave up 1 base and J gave up 7 bases, with 11 bases separating them. DNA for the CDR3: TGTGCCAGCAGCTTAGCAGGCGGCTATAATGAGCAGTTCTTC. Translation: CASSLAGGYNEQFF.

J is TRBJ2-7 and V is TRBV4-2; D is unresolved. The CDR3 contains 13 residues. The germline V and J ends were trimmed by 0 bases and 2 bases, with 5 bases remaining between them. The germline V gene encodes CDR1 LGHNA and CDR2 YNFKEQ. CDR3 sequence: CASSQDLTYEQYF. DNA for the CDR3: TGTGCCAGCAGCCAAGATCTCACCTACGAGCAGTACTTC.

The CDR3 region has the DNA TGTGCCAGTAGCCCATCCGGCGGTGGAAACACTGAAGCTTTCTTT. Amino acid sequence: CASSPSGGGNTEAFF. This chain joins TRBV19 and TRBJ1-1; D ambiguous. The CDR3 has 15 amino acids. Per germline, CDR1 LNHDA and CDR2 SQIVND (reference sequence). Trimming removed 6 bases at V and 2 bases at J, with 16 bases between.

The chain joins TRBV11-2 to TRBJ2-1; D unresolved. CDR3 length equals 17 residues. Germline lookup yields CDR1 SGHAT and CDR2 FQNNGV. The germline V and J ends were trimmed by 5 bases and 0 bases, with 17 bases remaining between them. CDR3: CASSLGLLTNSYNEQFF. Here the CDR3 DNA reads TGTGCCAGCAGCCTTGGGCTTCTTACAAACTCCTACAATGAGCAGTTCTTC.

The chain uses TRBV28 and TRBJ2-7; D gene ambiguous. The CDR3 is 13 residues long. With 1 base removed from V and 3 bases from J, the gap between germline ends came to 7 bases. Germline V gene sequence: CDR1 MDHEN, CDR2 SYDVKM. The DNA of the CDR3 is TGTGCCAGCAGTTTATACCCTGGCTACGAGCAGTACTTC. It yields the protein CASSLYPGYEQYF.

V and J are TRBV9 and TRBJ1-1; D call uncertain. The germline CDR1 and CDR2 sequences are SGDLS and YYNGEE. Deletions cut 4 bases from V and 0 bases from J, with 13 bases between. The CDR3 consists of 15 residues. CDR3 sequence: CASSSPAFMNTEAFF. CDR3 sequence (DNA): TGTGCCAGCAGCTCCCCGGCCTTCATGAACACTGAAGCTTTCTTT.

The DNA for the CDR3 is TGTGCCAGCTCCTTTTCACAGAACACTGAAGCTTTCTTT. Protein product: CASSFSQNTEAFF. This chain links TRBV18 with TRBJ1-1; D is unresolved. Between the trimmed V and J ends, which lost 6 bases and 1 base, there was a span of 9 bases. Germline V gene lookup returns CDR1 KGHSH and CDR2 LQKENI. This CDR3 comprises 13 residues.

The rearrangement joins TRBV7-2 to TRBJ2-3; D is uncertain. V lost 5 bases and J 1 base, leaving 10 bases between the germline ends. Germline loops: CDR1 SGHTA, CDR2 FQGNSA. The CDR3 is made up of 14 amino acids. CDR3 residues: CASSPLLRTDTQYF. In DNA, the CDR3 is TGTGCCAGCAGCCCCCTGCTCCGCACAGATACGCAGTATTTT.